This T cell receptor (beta chain) was identified during a study of T cell changes during pregnancy in multiple sclerosis. Measured with immunoSEQ multiplex PCR; TCRdb has only the in-frame clones, and not every one. Of tens of thousands of clones listed, just over 90% are singletons. There are 15 residues in the CDR3. The germline CDR1 and CDR2 sequences are MNHNS and SASEGT. V was pared by 2 bases and J by 0 bases, with 4 bases of the junction left unmatched. The sequence derives from a female donor with multiple sclerosis, enrolled in a pregnancy study. The rearrangement joins TRBV6-1 to TRBJ2-7, with 7 bases matching TRBD2. The starting material was CD8+ T cells from peripheral blood mononuclear cells, obtained before pregnancy. CDR3 nucleotide sequence: TGTGCCAGCAGTGAAAGCGGGGCCGACTCCTACGAGCAGTACTTC. This translates into CASSESGADSYEQYF.